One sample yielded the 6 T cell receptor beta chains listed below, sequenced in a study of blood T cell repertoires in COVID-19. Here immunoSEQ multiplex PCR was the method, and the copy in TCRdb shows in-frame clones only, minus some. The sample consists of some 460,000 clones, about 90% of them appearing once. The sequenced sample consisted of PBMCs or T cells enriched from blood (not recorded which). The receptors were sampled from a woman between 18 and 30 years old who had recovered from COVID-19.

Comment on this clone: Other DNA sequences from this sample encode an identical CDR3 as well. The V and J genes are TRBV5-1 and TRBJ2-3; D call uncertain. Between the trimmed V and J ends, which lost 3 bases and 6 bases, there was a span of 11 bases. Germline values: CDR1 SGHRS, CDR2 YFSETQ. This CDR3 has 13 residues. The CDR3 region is CASSSRVADTQYF. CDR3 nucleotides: TGCGCCAGCAGCTCCCGGGTGGCGGATACGCAGTATTTT.

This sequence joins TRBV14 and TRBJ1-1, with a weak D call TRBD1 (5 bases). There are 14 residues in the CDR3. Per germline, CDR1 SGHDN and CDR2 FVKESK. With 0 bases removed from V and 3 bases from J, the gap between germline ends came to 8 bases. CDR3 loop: CASSQDSGDTEAFF. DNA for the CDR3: TGTGCCAGCAGCCAAGATTCGGGGGACACTGAAGCTTTCTTT.

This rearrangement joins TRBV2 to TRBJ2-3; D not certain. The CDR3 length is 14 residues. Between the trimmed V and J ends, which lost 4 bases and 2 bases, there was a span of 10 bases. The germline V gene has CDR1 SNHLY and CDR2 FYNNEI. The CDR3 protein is CASSVTVVTDTQYF. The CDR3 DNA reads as TGTGCCAGCAGTGTAACGGTGGTCACAGATACGCAGTATTTT.

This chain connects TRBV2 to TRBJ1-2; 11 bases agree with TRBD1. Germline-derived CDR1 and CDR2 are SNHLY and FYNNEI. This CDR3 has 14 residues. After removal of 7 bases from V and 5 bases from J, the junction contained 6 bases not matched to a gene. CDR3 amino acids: CASTGGTGGYGYTF. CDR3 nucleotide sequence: TGTGCCAGCACAGGAGGGACAGGGGGGTATGGCTACACCTTC.

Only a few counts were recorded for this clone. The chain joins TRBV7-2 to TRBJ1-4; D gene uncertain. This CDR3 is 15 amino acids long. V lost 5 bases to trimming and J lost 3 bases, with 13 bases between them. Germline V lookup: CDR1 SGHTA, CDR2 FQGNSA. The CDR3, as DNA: TGTGCCAGCAGCCCTAGGAGGGCTGCTAATGAAAAACTGTTTTTT. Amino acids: CASSPRRAANEKLFF.

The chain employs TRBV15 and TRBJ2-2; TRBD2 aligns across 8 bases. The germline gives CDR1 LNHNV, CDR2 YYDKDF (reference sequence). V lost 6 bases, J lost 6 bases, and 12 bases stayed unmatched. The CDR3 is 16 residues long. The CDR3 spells CATRPGPRGGPGELFF. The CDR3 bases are TGTGCCACCAGACCCGGACCACGGGGGGGACCCGGGGAGCTGTTTTTT.